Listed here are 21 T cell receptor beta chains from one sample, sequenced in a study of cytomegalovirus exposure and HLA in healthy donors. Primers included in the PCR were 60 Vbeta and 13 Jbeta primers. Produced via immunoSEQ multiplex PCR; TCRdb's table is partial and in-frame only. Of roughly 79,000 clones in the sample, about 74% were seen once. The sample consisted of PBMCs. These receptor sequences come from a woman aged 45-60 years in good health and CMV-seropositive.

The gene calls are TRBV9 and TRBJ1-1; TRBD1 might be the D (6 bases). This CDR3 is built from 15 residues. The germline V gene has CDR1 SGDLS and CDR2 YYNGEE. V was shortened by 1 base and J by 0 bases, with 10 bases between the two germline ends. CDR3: CASSVSGDMNTEAFF. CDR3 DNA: TGTGCCAGCAGCGTATCAGGGGATATGAACACTGAAGCTTTCTTT.

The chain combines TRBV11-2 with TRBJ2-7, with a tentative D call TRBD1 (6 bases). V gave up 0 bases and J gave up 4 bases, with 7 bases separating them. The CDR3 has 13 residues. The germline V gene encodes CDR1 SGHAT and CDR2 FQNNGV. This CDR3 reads CASSLEGQYEQYF. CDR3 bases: TGTGCCAGCAGCTTAGAGGGACAATACGAGCAGTACTTC.

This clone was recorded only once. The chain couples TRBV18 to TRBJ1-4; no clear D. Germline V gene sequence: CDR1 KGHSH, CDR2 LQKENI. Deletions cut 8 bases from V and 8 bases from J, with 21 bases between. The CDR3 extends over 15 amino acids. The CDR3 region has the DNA TGTGCCAGCCGGCCCTCTTCACTTGGGCGAGAAAAACTGTTTTTT. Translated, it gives CASRPSSLGREKLFF. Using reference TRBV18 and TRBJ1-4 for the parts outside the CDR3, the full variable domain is NAGVMQNPRHLVRRRGQEARLRCSPMKGHSHVYWYRQLPEEGLKFMVYLQKENIIDESGMPKERFSAEFPKEGPSILRIQQVVRGDSAAYFCASRPSSLGREKLFFGSGTQLSVL.

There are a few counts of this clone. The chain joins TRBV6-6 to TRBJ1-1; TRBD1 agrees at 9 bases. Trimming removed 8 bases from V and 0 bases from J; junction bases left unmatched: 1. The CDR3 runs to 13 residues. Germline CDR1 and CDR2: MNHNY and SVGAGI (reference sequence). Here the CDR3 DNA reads TGTGCCAGCGGACAGGGGTTGAACACTGAAGCTTTCTTT. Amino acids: CASGQGLNTEAFF.

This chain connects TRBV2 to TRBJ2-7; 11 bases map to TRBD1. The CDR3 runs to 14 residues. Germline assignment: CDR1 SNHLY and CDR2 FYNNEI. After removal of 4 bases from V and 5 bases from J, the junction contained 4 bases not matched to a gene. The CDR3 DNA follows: TGTGCCAGCAGTGGCGGACAGGGGGCTAACGAGCAGTACTTC. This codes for CASSGGQGANEQYF. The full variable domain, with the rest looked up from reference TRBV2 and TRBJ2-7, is EPEVTQTPSHQVTQMGQEVILRCVPISNHLYFYWYRQILGQKVEFLVSFYNNEISEKSEIFDDQFSVERPDGSNFTLKIRSTKLEDSAMYFCASSGGQGANEQYFGPGTRLTVT.

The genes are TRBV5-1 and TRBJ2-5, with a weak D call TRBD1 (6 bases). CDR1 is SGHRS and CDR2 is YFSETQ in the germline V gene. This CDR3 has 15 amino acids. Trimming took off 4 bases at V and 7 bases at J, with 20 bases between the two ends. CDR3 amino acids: CASSPTTGSSWTQYF. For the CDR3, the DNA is TGCGCCAGCAGCCCAACGACAGGCAGTTCGTGGACCCAGTACTTC. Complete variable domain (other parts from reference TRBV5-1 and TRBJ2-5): KAGVTQTPRYLIKTRGQQVTLSCSPISGHRSVSWYQQTPGQGLQFLFEYFSETQRNKGNFPGRFSGRQFSNSRSEMNVSTLELGDSALYLCASSPTTGSSWTQYFGPGTRLLVL.

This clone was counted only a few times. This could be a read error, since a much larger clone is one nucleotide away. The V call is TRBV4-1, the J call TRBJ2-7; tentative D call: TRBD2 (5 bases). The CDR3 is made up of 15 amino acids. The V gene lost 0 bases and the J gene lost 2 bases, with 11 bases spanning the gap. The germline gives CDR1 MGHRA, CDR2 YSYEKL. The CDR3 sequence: CASSQETSPTYEQYF. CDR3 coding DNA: TGCGCCAGCAGCCAAGAAACTAGTCCAACCTACGAGCAGTACTTC.

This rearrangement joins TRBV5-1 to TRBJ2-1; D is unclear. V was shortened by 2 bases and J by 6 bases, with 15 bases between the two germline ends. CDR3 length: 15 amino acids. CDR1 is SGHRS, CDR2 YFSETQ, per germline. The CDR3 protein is CASSLDPGRSNEQFF. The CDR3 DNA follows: TGCGCCAGCAGCTTAGACCCAGGTCGTTCCAATGAGCAGTTCTTC.

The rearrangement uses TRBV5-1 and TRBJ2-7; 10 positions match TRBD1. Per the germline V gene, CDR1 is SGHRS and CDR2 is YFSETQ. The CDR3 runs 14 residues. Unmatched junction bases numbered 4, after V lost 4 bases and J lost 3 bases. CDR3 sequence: CASSQGQGNYEQYF. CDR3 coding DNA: TGCGCCAGCAGCCAGGGACAGGGGAACTACGAGCAGTACTTC.

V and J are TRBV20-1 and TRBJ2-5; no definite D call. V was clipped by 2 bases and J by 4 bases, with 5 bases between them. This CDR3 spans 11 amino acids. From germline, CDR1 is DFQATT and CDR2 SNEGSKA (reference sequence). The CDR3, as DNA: TGCAGTGCTAGACTCAGAGAGACCCAGTACTTC. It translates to CSARLRETQYF.

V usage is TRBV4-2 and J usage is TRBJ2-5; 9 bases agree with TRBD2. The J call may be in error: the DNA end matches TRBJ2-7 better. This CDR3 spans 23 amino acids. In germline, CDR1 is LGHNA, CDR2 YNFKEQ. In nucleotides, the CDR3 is TGTGCCAGCAGCCAAGATGGCCTAGCGGGATTTGTATCTCGGCGGGTATATCTATCCGAGCAGTACTTC. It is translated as CASSQDGLAGFVSRRVYLSEQYF.

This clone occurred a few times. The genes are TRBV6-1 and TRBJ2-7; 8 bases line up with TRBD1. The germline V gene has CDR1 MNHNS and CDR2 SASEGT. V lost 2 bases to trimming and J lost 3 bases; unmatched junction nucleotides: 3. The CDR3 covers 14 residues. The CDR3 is CASSETGQGYEQYF. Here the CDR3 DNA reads TGTGCCAGCAGTGAAACCGGACAGGGCTACGAGCAGTACTTC.

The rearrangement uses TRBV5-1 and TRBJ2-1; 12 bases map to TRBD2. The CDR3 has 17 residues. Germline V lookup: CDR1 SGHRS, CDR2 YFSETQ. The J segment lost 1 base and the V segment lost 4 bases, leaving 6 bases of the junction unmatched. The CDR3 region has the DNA TGCGCCAGCAGCGGAATCGGACTAGCGGGGTCCTACAATGAGCAGTTCTTC. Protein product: CASSGIGLAGSYNEQFF. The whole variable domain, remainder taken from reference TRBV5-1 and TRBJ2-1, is KAGVTQTPRYLIKTRGQQVTLSCSPISGHRSVSWYQQTPGQGLQFLFEYFSETQRNKGNFPGRFSGRQFSNSRSEMNVSTLELGDSALYLCASSGIGLAGSYNEQFFGPGTRLTVL.

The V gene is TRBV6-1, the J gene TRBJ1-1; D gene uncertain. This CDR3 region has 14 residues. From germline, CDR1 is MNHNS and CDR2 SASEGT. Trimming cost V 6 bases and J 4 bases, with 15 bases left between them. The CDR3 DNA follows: TGTGCCAGCAGAAAAAATGGACTGACCACTGAAGCTTTCTTT. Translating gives CASRKNGLTTEAFF.

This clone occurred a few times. CDR3 amino acids: CASSQLTSGKDGYQETQYF. CDR3 in DNA: TGCGCCAGCAGCCAATTGACTAGCGGGAAAGACGGTTACCAAGAGACCCAGTACTTC. The chain recombines TRBV4-1 with TRBJ2-5; 11 bases are shared with TRBD2. V shed 2 bases and J 0 bases; nucleotides not matched to a gene: 11. This CDR3 has 19 residues. Germline V CDR1 and CDR2: MGHRA, YSYEKL.

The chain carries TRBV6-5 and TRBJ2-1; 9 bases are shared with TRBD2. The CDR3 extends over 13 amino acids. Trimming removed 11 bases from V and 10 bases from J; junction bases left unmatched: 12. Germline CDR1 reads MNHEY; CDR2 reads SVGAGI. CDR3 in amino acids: CAAGLAPRNEQFF. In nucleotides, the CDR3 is TGTGCCGCGGGACTAGCCCCCCGGAACGAGCAGTTCTTC.

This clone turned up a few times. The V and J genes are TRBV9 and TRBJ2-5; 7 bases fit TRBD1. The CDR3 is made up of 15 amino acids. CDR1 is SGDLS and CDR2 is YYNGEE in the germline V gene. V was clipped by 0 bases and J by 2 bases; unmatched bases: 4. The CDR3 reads CASSVEGDSQETQYF. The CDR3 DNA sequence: TGTGCCAGCAGCGTAGAGGGGGACAGTCAAGAGACCCAGTACTTC.

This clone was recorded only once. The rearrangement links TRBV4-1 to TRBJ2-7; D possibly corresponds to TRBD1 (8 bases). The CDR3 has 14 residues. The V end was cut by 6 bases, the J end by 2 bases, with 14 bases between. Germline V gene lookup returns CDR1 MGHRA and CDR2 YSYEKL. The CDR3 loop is CASRRGTGPYEQYF. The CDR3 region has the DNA TGCGCCAGCAGGCGGGGGACAGGACCCTACGAGCAGTACTTC.

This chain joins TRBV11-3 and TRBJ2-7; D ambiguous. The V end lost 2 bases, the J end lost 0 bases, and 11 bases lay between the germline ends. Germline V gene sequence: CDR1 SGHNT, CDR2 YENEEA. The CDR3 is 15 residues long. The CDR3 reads CASSLTLLSSYEQYF. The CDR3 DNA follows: TGTGCCAGCAGCTTAACGCTCCTGAGCTCCTACGAGCAGTACTTC.

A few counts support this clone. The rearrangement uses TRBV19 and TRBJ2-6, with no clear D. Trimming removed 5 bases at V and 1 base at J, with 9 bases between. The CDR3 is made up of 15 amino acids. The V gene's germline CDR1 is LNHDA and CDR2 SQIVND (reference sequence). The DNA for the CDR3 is TGTGCCAGTAGTTGGCAGTTATCTGGGGCCAACGTCCTGACTTTC. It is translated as CASSWQLSGANVLTF.

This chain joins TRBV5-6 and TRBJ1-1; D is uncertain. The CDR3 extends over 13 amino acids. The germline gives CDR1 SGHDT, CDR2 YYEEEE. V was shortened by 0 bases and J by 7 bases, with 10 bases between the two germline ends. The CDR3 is CASSLAGGFEAFF. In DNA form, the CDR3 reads TGTGCCAGCAGCTTGGCCGGCGGGTTTGAAGCTTTCTTT.